The 8 T cell receptor beta chains presented below share a single source sample, sequenced in a study of CD8 T cells in ankylosing spondylitis. TCRdb used MiXCR to reprocess the 5' RACE reads, holding one entry per CDR3 protein. The sample includes about 100,000 distinct CDR3 sequences, 8.8% of them seen just once. The sequenced sample was blood, either unsorted or a sorted T cell fraction (not recorded which). Receptors were obtained from a male donor with ankylosing spondylitis or in good health (not recorded which).

This clonotype was detected ten times or more. This chain connects TRBV24-1 to TRBJ2-2; D uncertain. V was trimmed by 8 bases and J by 0 bases, leaving 9 bases between them. There are 14 residues in the CDR3. Germline loops: CDR1 KGHDR, CDR2 SFDVKD. The CDR3 DNA reads TGTGCCACCAAGGGCGACCCGAACACCGGGGAGCTGTTTTTT. It yields the protein CATKGDPNTGELFF.

This clonotype was detected ten times or more. The chain links TRBV24-1 to TRBJ1-1; 7 bases fit TRBD1. V trimming: 2 bases; J trimming: 4 bases; junction bases outside the gene matches: 3. This CDR3 has 14 residues. CDR1 is KGHDR, CDR2 SFDVKD, per germline. CDR3 nucleotides: TGTGCCACCAGTGATTCAAAGGGGGCCACTGAAGCTTTCTTT. Protein sequence: CATSDSKGATEAFF.

This clonotype was recorded many times. The chain links TRBV7-9 to TRBJ2-2, with no clear D. V lost 3 bases and J lost 7, with 18 bases in between. CDR3 length: 16 residues. Per germline, CDR1 SEHNR and CDR2 FQNEAQ (reference sequence). The CDR3 here is CASSFPPQRVDGELFF. DNA for the CDR3: TGTGCCAGCAGCTTCCCTCCGCAACGGGTGGACGGGGAGCTGTTTTTT.

With regard to this clonotype: Given a much more abundant clone one base away, this may be a read error. The chain uses TRBV25-1 and TRBJ2-1; D might be TRBD1 or TRBD2, each matching 6 bases. CDR1 is MGHDK, CDR2 SYGVNS, per germline. This CDR3 has 16 residues. The CDR3: CVSSEWGARSGNEQFF. For the CDR3, the DNA is TGTGTCAGCAGTGAATGGGGGGCCCGGTCTGGCAATGAGCAGTTCTTC.

There are many counts of this clonotype. This chain links TRBV2 with TRBJ2-5; TRBD2 might be the D (7 bases). Germline V lookup: CDR1 SNHLY, CDR2 FYNNEI. Trimming took off 4 bases at V and 4 bases at J, with 16 bases between the two ends. There are 15 residues in the CDR3. CDR3 residues: CASSGRRGPSETQYF. The CDR3 DNA sequence: TGTGCCAGCAGTGGGCGGCGGGGGCCCTCAGAGACCCAGTACTTC.

Ten or more counts support this clonotype. This chain joins TRBV29-1 and TRBJ2-3; 9 nucleotides agree with TRBD1. The CDR3 has 12 residues. V dropped 5 bases and J dropped 6; count of bases not matched to a gene: 3. Germline lookup yields CDR1 SQVTM and CDR2 ANQGSEA. The DNA for the CDR3 is TGCAGCGTTCGGGGGACAGGGGATACGCAGTATTTT. Its translation is CSVRGTGDTQYF.

The sample holds many counts of this clonotype. The DNA of the CDR3 is TGTGCCAGCAGTAGACAGTCCACACATGGCTACACCTTC. This translates into CASSRQSTHGYTF. The chain uses TRBV12-3 or TRBV12-4 and TRBJ1-2, with TRBD1 as a possible D gene (5 bases). The CDR3 runs to 13 residues. Deletions cut 5 bases from V and 6 bases from J, with 13 bases between.

At least ten counts were recorded for this clonotype. This chain uses TRBV7-6 with TRBJ2-2; D is ambiguous. Trimming stripped 2 bases from V and 7 bases from J, with 5 bases between. The CDR3 loop spans 12 amino acids. Per the germline V gene, CDR1 is SGHVS and CDR2 is FNYEAQ. CDR3 amino acids: CASSLLIGELFF. Here the CDR3 DNA reads TGTGCCAGCAGCTTATTGATCGGGGAGCTGTTTTTT.